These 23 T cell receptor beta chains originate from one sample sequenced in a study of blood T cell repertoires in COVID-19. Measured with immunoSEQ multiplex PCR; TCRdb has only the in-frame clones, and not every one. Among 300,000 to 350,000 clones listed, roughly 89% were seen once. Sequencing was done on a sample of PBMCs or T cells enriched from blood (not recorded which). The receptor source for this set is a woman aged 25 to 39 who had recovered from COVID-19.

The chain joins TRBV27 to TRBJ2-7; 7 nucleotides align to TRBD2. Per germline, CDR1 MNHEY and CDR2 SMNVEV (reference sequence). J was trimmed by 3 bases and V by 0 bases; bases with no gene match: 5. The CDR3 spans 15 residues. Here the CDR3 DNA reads TGTGCCAGCAGTTTATCGGGGGGAGGGAACTACGAGCAGTACTTC. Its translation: CASSLSGGGNYEQYF.

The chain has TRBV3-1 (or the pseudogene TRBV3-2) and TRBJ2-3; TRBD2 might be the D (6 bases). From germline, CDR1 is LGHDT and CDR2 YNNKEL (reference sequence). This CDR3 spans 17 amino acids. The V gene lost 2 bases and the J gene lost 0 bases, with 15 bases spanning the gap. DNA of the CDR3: TGTGCCAGCAGCCAAACTCCCACGCGGGAAAGCACAGATACGCAGTATTTT. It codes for CASSQTPTRESTDTQYF.

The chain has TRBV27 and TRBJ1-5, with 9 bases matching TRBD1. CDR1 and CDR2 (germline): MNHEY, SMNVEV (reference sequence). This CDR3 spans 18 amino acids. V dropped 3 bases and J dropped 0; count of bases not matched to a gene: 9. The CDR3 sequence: CASSFHGGDRASNQPQHF. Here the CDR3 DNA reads TGTGCCAGCAGTTTCCACGGTGGGGACAGGGCTAGCAATCAGCCCCAGCATTTT.

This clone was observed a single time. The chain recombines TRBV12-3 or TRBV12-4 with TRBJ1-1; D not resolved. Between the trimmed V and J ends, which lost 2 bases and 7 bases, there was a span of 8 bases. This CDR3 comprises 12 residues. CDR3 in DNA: TGTGCCAGCAGTTTACGGCGGGATGAAGCTTTCTTT. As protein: CASSLRRDEAFF.

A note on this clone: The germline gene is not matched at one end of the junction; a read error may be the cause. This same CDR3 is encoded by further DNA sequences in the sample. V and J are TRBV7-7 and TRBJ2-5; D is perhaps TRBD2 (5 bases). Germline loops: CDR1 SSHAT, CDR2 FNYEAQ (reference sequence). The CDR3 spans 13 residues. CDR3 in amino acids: CASSPTGWETQYF. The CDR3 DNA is TGTGCTAGCAGCCCCACGGGATGGGAGACCCAGTACTTC.

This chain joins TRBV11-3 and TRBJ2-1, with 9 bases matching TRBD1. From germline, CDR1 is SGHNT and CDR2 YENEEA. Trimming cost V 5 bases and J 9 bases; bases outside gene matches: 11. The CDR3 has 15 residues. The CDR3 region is CASSTDRGESGEQFF. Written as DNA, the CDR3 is TGTGCCAGCAGCACGGACAGGGGAGAATCCGGTGAGCAGTTCTTC.

The CDR3 DNA reads as TGTGCCAGCAGTCCGGGCCCCTACGGGGCGCAGTATTTT. Its translation is CASSPGPYGAQYF. The V call is TRBV7-9, the J call TRBJ2-3; D is perhaps TRBD2 (5 bases). The CDR3 spans 13 residues. V gave up 6 bases and J gave up 10 bases, with 17 bases separating them. Germline CDR1 is SEHNR and CDR2 is FQNEAQ (reference sequence).

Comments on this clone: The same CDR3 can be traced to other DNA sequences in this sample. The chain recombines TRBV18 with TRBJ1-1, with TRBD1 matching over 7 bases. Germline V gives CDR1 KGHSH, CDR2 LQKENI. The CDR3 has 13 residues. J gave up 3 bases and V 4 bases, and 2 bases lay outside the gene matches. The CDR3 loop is CASSQGADTEAFF. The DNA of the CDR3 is TGTGCCAGCTCACAGGGGGCAGACACTGAAGCTTTCTTT.

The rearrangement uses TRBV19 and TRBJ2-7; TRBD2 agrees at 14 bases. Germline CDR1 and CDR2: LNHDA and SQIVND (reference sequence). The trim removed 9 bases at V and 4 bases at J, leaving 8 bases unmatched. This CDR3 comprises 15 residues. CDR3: CASQRTSGRMYEQYF. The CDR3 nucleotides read TGTGCCAGCCAAAGGACTAGCGGGAGGATGTACGAGCAGTACTTC.

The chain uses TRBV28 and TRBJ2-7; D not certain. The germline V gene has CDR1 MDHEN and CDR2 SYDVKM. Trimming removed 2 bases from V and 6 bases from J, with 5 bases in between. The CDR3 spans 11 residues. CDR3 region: CASSLTREQYF. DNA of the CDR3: TGTGCCAGCAGTTTAACACGCGAGCAGTACTTC.

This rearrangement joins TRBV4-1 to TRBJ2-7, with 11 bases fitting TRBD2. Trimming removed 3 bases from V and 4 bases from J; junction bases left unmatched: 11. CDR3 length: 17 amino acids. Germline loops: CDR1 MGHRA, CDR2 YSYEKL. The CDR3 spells CASSHLGTSGRHYEQYF. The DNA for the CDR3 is TGCGCCAGCAGCCACCTCGGGACTAGCGGACGTCATTACGAGCAGTACTTC.

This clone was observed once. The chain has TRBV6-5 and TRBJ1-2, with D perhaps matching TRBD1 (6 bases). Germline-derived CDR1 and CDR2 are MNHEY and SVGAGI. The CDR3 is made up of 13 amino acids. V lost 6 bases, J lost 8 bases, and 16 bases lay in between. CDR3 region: CASRYTGLWGYTF. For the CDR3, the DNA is TGTGCCAGCAGATATACAGGGTTGTGGGGCTACACCTTC.

CDR3 protein: CASSVAGENTEAFF. CDR3 sequence (DNA): TGTGCCAGCAGCGTAGCAGGGGAAAACACTGAAGCTTTCTTT. J is TRBJ1-1 and V is TRBV9, with D tentatively TRBD1 (6 bases). V lost 0 bases and J 2 bases, leaving 8 bases between the germline ends. Germline V gives CDR1 SGDLS, CDR2 YYNGEE. The CDR3 runs 14 residues.

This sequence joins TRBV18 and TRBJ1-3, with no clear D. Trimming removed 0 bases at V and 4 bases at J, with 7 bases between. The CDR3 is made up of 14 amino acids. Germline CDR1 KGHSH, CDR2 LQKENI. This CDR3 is CASSPPAPGNTIYF. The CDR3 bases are TGTGCCAGCTCACCACCGGCCCCCGGAAACACCATATATTTT.

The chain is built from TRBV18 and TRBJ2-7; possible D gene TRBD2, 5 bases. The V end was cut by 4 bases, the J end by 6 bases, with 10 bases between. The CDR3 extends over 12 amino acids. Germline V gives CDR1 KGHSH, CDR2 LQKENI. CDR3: CASSLGGGEQYF. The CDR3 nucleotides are TGTGCCAGCTCACTTGGAGGTGGCGAGCAGTACTTC.

The CDR3: CASIRPGDTQYF. The CDR3 coding sequence is TGCGCCAGCATTAGGCCGGGAGATACGCAGTATTTT. This sequence joins TRBV10-2 and TRBJ2-3; D unclear. Trimming stripped 7 bases from V and 5 bases from J, with 10 bases between. The CDR3 has 12 amino acids. CDR1 is WSHSY and CDR2 is SAAADI in the germline V gene.

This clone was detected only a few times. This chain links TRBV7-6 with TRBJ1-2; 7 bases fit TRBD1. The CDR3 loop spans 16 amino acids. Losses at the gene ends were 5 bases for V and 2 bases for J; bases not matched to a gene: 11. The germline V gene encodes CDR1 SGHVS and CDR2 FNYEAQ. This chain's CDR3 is CASSLQPGTANYGYTF. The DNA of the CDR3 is TGTGCCAGCAGCCTTCAGCCCGGGACAGCGAACTATGGCTACACCTTC.

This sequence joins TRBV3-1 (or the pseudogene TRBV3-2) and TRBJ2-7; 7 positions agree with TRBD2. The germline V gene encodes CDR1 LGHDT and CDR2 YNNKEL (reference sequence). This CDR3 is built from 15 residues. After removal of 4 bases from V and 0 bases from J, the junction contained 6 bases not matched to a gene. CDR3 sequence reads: CASSLLAASSYEQYF. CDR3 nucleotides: TGTGCCAGCAGCCTGCTAGCGGCTAGCTCCTACGAGCAGTACTTC.

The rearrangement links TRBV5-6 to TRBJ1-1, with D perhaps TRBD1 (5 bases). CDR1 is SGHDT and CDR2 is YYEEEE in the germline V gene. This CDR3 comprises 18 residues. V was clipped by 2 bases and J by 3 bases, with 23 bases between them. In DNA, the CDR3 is TGTGCCAGCAGCTTTGCCCCCATTTTGGTGGGGCTTGACACTGAAGCTTTCTTT. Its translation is CASSFAPILVGLDTEAFF.

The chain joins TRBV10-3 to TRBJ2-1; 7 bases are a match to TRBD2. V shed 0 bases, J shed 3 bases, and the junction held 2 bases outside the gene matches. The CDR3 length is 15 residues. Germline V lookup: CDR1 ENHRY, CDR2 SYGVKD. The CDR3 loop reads CAISESSGDYNEQFF. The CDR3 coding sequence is TGTGCCATCAGTGAGTCGAGCGGGGACTACAATGAGCAGTTCTTC.

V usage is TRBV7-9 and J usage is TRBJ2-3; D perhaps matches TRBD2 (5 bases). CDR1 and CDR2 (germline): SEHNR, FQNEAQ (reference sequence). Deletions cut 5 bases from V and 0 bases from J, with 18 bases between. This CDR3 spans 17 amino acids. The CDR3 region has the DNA TGTGCCAGCAGCCGAGCGGCGGGTCTGCAGAGCACAGATACGCAGTATTTT. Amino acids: CASSRAAGLQSTDTQYF.

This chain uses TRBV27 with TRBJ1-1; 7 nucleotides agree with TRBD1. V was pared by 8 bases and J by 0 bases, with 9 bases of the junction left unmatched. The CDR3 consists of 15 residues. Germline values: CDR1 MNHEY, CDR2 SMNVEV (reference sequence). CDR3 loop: CASWRAGGLNTEAFF. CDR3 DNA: TGTGCCAGCTGGCGGGCAGGGGGGCTGAACACTGAAGCTTTCTTT.

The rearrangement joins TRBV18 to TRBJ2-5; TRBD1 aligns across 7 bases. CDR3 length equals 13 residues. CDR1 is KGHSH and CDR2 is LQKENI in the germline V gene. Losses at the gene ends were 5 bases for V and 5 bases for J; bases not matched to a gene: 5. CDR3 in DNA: TGTGCCAGCTCAACGGGACAGCTGGAGACCCAGTACTTC. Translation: CASSTGQLETQYF.